This T cell receptor (beta chain) was profiled in a study of T-cell memory formation after mild COVID-19. Whole-study context: The study found TCR clusters largely donor specific.

5'RACE primed at constant segments yielded TCR alpha and TCR beta cDNA libraries bearing sample barcodes and UMIs. In TCRdb, the 5' RACE reads were re-called with MiXCR into one record per CDR3 protein. Of about 190,000 distinct CDR3 sequences in the sample, around 18% were seen once. Study-wide results and caveats: The second-wave clones peaking on day 37 were not confirmed as SARS-CoV-2-specific.

As to this clonotype: Its cognate antigen is unknown.

This receptor was obtained from an adult woman who had mild COVID-19 (a few samples of this study predate the infection). Cell type and time point are not known. The sequenced material came from PBMCs or a T cell subset sorted from them (not recorded which).

This chain's CDR3 is CASSPRQGENTEAFF. In DNA, the CDR3 is TGTGCCAGCTCACCCAGACAGGGTGAGAACACTGAAGCTTTCTTT. V and J are TRBV18 and TRBJ1-1; 7 bases line up with TRBD1. Germline CDR1 is KGHSH and CDR2 is LQKENI. The V and J ends lost 3 bases and 1 base, in that order; junction bases with no gene match: 5. CDR3 size: 15 residues.